This TCR beta chain derives from a study of beta chain features in type 1 diabetes. The whole isolated RNA underwent reverse transcription, so sequencing captured expressed TCRB transcripts. Method: immunoSEQ multiplex PCR; TCRdb's copy keeps in-frame clones and lacks some. The sample records approximately 29,000 clones, roughly two thirds being singletons. Study findings and constraints: A cDNA-based sequencing approach could over-represent cells with high TCR expression. PCR might preferentially amplify shorter templates, equally in patients and controls. Across all four CD4+ subsets, people with type 1 diabetes showed modestly shorter TCRB CDR3s.

This CDR3 spans 14 amino acids. V lost 10 bases and J lost 0, with 16 bases in between. CDR1 and CDR2 (germline): ENHRY, SYGVKD. In its sample, this clone ranks as medium-sized (0.01 to 0.1%). As yet, its antigen is unknown. Source material: Tregs from blood. The clonotype comes from a woman aged 25 to 45 with type 1 diabetes. The V and J genes are TRBV10-3 and TRBJ2-7; tentatively, D is TRBD1 (7 bases). This chain's CDR3 is CATRRGTDSYEQYF. For the CDR3, the DNA is TGTGCCACTCGGAGGGGGACAGACTCCTACGAGCAGTACTTC.